A single sample gave rise to the 15 T cell receptor beta chains below, sequenced in a study of T-cell memory formation after mild COVID-19. TCRdb passed the 5' RACE reads through MiXCR, listing each CDR3 protein once. The sample contains 200,000 to 300,000 distinct CDR3 sequences, approximately 15% of which appear only once. The sample was PBMCs or a T cell subset sorted from them (not recorded which). All receptors come from a man aged 18 to 35 who had mild COVID-19 (a few samples of this study predate the infection). Cell type and time point are not known.

This clonotype was recorded a few times. The chain couples TRBV2 to TRBJ2-5, with TRBD1 identical over 10 bases. Germline V gives CDR1 SNHLY, CDR2 FYNNEI. J lost 5 bases, V lost 6 bases, and 9 bases had no gene match. CDR3 length equals 15 residues. CDR3 DNA sequence: TGTGCCAGCAGGGACTCGACAGGGGGCCTGGAGACCCAGTACTTC. Translating gives CASRDSTGGLETQYF.

This clonotype was seen only a few times. This chain connects TRBV28 to TRBJ2-1; D not resolved. CDR1 is MDHEN and CDR2 is SYDVKM in the germline V gene. Trimming removed 1 base at V and 6 bases at J, with 7 bases between. The CDR3 runs 13 residues. In nucleotides, the CDR3 is TGTGCCAGCAGTTTATTCCCGATCAATGAGCAGTTCTTC. This sequence encodes CASSLFPINEQFF.

V and J are TRBV12-3 or TRBV12-4 and TRBJ1-5; tentatively, D is TRBD1 (5 bases). V was trimmed by 7 bases and J by 16 bases, leaving 17 bases between them. CDR3 length equals 11 residues. CDR3 protein: CASTREGSIHF. As DNA, the CDR3 is TGTGCCAGCACCCGGGAGGGGTCCATACATTTT.

The gene calls are TRBV2 and TRBJ1-2, with D unresolved. This CDR3 contains 11 residues. The germline gives CDR1 SNHLY, CDR2 FYNNEI. With 5 bases removed from V and 6 bases from J, the gap between germline ends came to 7 bases. The chain's CDR3 is CASSTRNGYTF. DNA of the CDR3: TGTGCCAGCAGTACCAGGAATGGCTACACCTTC.

The table lists this clonotype with a few counts. CDR3 region: CAISTPTGSSYNEQFF. The DNA for the CDR3 is TGTGCCATCAGTACCCCGACAGGCAGCTCCTACAATGAGCAGTTCTTC. The chain couples TRBV10-3 to TRBJ2-1, with D possibly TRBD1 on 6 matching bases. V lost 5 bases to trimming and J lost 0 bases, with 14 bases between them. The CDR3 extends over 16 amino acids. The V gene's germline CDR1 is ENHRY and CDR2 SYGVKD.

The CDR3 DNA follows: TGTGCCATACCAGACAGGGGAAACAATGAGCAGTTCTTC. Translating gives CAIPDRGNNEQFF. The chain combines TRBV10-3 with TRBJ2-1; 8 bases line up with TRBD1. The CDR3 has 13 amino acids. CDR1 ENHRY and CDR2 SYGVKD come from the germline V gene. Trimming at V came to 9 bases and at J to 5 bases, leaving 6 bases not matched to a gene.

This clonotype has a handful of counts. The chain links TRBV20-1 to TRBJ2-7; 8 nucleotides line up with TRBD1. The germline V gene has CDR1 DFQATT and CDR2 SNEGSKA (reference sequence). Trimming took 5 bases from V and 3 from J; bases not matched to a gene: 0. CDR3 length: 11 amino acids. The DNA of the CDR3 is TGCAGTGCTGGACAGGGCTACGAGCAGTACTTC. This sequence encodes CSAGQGYEQYF.

The table lists this clonotype with a few counts. The V call is TRBV6-1, the J call TRBJ2-2; perhaps TRBD1 as D (6 bases). Trimming took off 4 bases at V and 1 base at J, with 10 bases between the two ends. CDR1 and CDR2 (germline): MNHNS, SASEGT. This CDR3 contains 15 residues. CDR3 amino acids: CASSAQTGNTGELFF. The CDR3 DNA sequence: TGTGCCAGCAGTGCCCAGACAGGGAACACCGGGGAGCTGTTTTTT.

This clonotype occurred a few times. The gene calls are TRBV29-1 and TRBJ2-7, with 8 bases identical to TRBD2. The ends lost 5 bases at V and 5 bases at J; junction bases unmatched: 5. In germline, CDR1 is SQVTM, CDR2 ANQGSEA. This CDR3 contains 12 residues. The CDR3 region is CSVQAGADEQYF. The DNA of the CDR3 is TGCAGCGTTCAAGCGGGGGCGGACGAGCAGTACTTC.

This clonotype came up many times. This rearrangement joins TRBV13 to TRBJ2-3, with no clear D. Germline CDR1 and CDR2: PRHDT and FYEKMQ (reference sequence). CDR3 length: 15 amino acids. Trimming shortened V by 5 bases and J by 2 bases, and 14 bases separated the two germline ends. CDR3 region: CASSLRMAYTDTQYF. CDR3 sequence (DNA): TGTGCCAGCAGCCTGCGGATGGCCTACACAGATACGCAGTATTTT.

The chain joins TRBV4-3 to TRBJ2-7; D is ambiguous. The CDR3 extends over 17 amino acids. Per the germline V gene, CDR1 is LGHNA and CDR2 is YSLEER. The V and J ends lost 0 bases and 2 bases respectively, with 17 bases between them. CDR3 sequence reads: CASSQEVVIGRPYEQYV. The CDR3 DNA reads as TGCGCCAGCAGCCAAGAAGTGGTAATAGGTCGGCCCTACGAGCAGTACGTC.

In this sample, this clonotype turned up a few times. This chain links TRBV18 with TRBJ1-6; D might be TRBD1 (5 bases). V was clipped by 3 bases and J by 7 bases, with 10 bases between them. This CDR3 comprises 14 residues. The germline gives CDR1 KGHSH, CDR2 LQKENI. The CDR3 sequence: CASSPQGPNSPLHF. The CDR3 nucleotides read TGTGCCAGCTCACCGCAGGGACCCAATTCACCCCTCCACTTT.

The sample holds one count of this clonotype. The chain has TRBV12-3 or TRBV12-4 and TRBJ1-3; no firm D call. CDR3 length equals 12 residues. Trimming pared 3 bases from V and 4 bases from J, leaving 4 bases between. CDR3 in amino acids: CASSFGGNTIYF. The CDR3 bases are TGTGCCAGCAGTTTTGGGGGAAACACCATATATTTT.

This clonotype was seen at least ten times. The V and J genes are TRBV18 and TRBJ2-7; D may be TRBD2 (5 bases). This CDR3 region has 14 residues. Trimming cost V 3 bases and J 3 bases, with 12 bases left between them. The germline gives CDR1 KGHSH, CDR2 LQKENI. CDR3 in amino acids: CASSPPSRGYEQYF. CDR3 nucleotide sequence: TGTGCCAGCTCACCCCCTAGCAGAGGCTACGAGCAGTACTTC.

This clonotype came up a few times. V and J are TRBV4-1 and TRBJ2-7; 8 nucleotides line up with TRBD1. The germline V gene has CDR1 MGHRA and CDR2 YSYEKL. V shed 4 bases, J shed 3 bases, and the junction held 2 bases outside the gene matches. CDR3 length: 13 residues. The CDR3 loop reads CASSLDRGYEQYV. CDR3 bases: TGCGCCAGCAGCCTTGACAGGGGCTACGAGCAGTACGTC.